The 10 T cell receptor beta chains in this list originate from one sample, sequenced in a study of T cell responses to AZD1222 COVID-19 vaccine. TCRdb keeps only in-frame clones here, not all; method: immunoSEQ multiplex PCR. The repertoire includes roughly 98,000 clones, over 85% of them detected once, and about an eighth sits in the top ten. The sample in question was peripheral blood, obtained on day 0 of AZD1222 vaccination. Source of these receptors: an adult in good health.

The V gene is TRBV4-1, the J gene TRBJ2-1; 7 nucleotides align to TRBD1. After removal of 1 base from V and 6 bases from J, the junction contained 3 bases not matched to a gene. Germline V lookup: CDR1 MGHRA, CDR2 YSYEKL. CDR3 length: 14 amino acids. The CDR3 DNA reads as TGCGCCAGCAGCCAAGTACAGGGGTTCAATGAGCAGTTCTTC. Its protein product is CASSQVQGFNEQFF.

The rearrangement uses TRBV6-5 and TRBJ1-1; D is unclear. The germline V gene encodes CDR1 MNHEY and CDR2 SVGAGI. V dropped 7 bases and J dropped 0 bases, with 12 bases sitting between them. CDR3 length equals 14 residues. This CDR3 reads CASIQHGMNTEAFF. The CDR3 DNA is TGTGCCAGCATTCAACACGGCATGAACACTGAAGCTTTCTTT.

The rearrangement links TRBV3-1 (or the pseudogene TRBV3-2) to TRBJ2-2; no clear D. The CDR3 contains 15 residues. The germline V gene encodes CDR1 LGHDT and CDR2 YNNKEL (reference sequence). V was cut by 1 base and J by 4 bases, with 10 bases left in between. The CDR3, as DNA: TGTGCCAGCAGCCAAGGTCGCTCCGTCACCGGGGAGCTGTTTTTT. This encodes CASSQGRSVTGELFF.

The rearrangement links TRBV5-6 to TRBJ2-3; D call uncertain. The CDR3 covers 12 residues. V lost 0 bases and J 4 bases, leaving 3 bases between the germline ends. The germline V gene encodes CDR1 SGHDT and CDR2 YYEEEE. CDR3 sequence reads: CASSLVSDTQYF. The CDR3 region has the DNA TGTGCCAGCAGCTTGGTATCAGATACGCAGTATTTT.

V and J are TRBV4-1 and TRBJ2-3; 9 bases are shared with TRBD2. V lost 7 bases and J lost 6; bases outside the gene matches: 8. Germline V gene sequence: CDR1 MGHRA, CDR2 YSYEKL. This CDR3 contains 14 residues. DNA for the CDR3: TGCGCCAGCACCTCAATGGGGACTAGCGATACGCAGTATTTT. The encoded protein is CASTSMGTSDTQYF.

The chain uses TRBV5-1 and TRBJ2-2, with TRBD2 as a possible D gene (6 bases). The germline gives CDR1 SGHRS, CDR2 YFSETQ. The CDR3 is made up of 15 amino acids. V lost 2 bases and J 1 base, leaving 9 bases between the germline ends. The chain's CDR3 is CASSFGGMNTGELFF. CDR3 nucleotides: TGCGCCAGCAGCTTTGGAGGGATGAACACCGGGGAGCTGTTTTTT.

The chain carries TRBV5-6 and TRBJ1-3, with TRBD1 matching over 7 bases. The CDR3 sequence is 16 residues long. Looked up from germline, CDR1 is SGHDT and CDR2 is YYEEEE. J gave up 0 bases and V 4 bases, and 7 bases lay outside the gene matches. The CDR3 spells CASSRRTGTSGNTIYF. The CDR3 DNA follows: TGTGCCAGCAGCCGCCGGACAGGAACCTCTGGAAACACCATATATTTT.

The V and J genes are TRBV5-1 and TRBJ2-1; 11 nucleotides line up with TRBD2. Per the germline V gene, CDR1 is SGHRS and CDR2 is YFSETQ. There are 15 residues in the CDR3. With V trimmed by 4 bases and J by 6 bases, 6 bases remained unmatched. The CDR3: CASSITSGSGNEQFF. CDR3 nucleotides: TGCGCCAGCAGCATAACTAGCGGGAGTGGCAATGAGCAGTTCTTC.

The V gene is TRBV11-2, the J gene TRBJ2-1; 7 bases are a match to TRBD2. The trim removed 5 bases at V and 6 bases at J, leaving 7 bases unmatched. The CDR3 sequence is 14 residues long. Germline values: CDR1 SGHAT, CDR2 FQNNGV. CDR3 amino acids: CASSPVWGGNEQFF. In DNA, the CDR3 is TGTGCCAGCAGCCCTGTTTGGGGGGGCAATGAGCAGTTCTTC.

The chain combines TRBV28 with TRBJ1-5; 10 nucleotides align to TRBD1. This CDR3 region has 12 residues. Germline V gives CDR1 MDHEN, CDR2 SYDVKM. The J segment lost 8 bases and the V segment lost 10 bases, leaving 5 bases of the junction unmatched. The DNA for the CDR3 is TGTGCCATCGACAGGGGGCCGGAGCCCCAGCATTTT. It translates to CAIDRGPEPQHF.